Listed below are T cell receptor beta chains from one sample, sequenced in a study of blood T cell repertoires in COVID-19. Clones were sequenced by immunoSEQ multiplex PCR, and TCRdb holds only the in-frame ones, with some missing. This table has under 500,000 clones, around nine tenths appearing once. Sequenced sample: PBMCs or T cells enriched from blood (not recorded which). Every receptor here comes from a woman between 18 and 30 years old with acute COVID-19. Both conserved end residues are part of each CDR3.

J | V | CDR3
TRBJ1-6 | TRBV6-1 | CASSESGSNSPLHF
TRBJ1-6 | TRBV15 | CATSRDPLSSYNSPLHF
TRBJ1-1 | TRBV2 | CASSDSNTEAFF
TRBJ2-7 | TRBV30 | CAWRDKAYEQYF
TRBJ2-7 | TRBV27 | CASSNIDRNYEQYF
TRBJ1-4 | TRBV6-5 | CASRGTGPTNEKLFF
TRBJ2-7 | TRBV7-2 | CASSYSTGTGAEQYF
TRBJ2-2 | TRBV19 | CATTLMTGATGELFF
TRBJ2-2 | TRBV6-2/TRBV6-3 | CASSSLDSSTGELFF
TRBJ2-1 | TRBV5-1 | CASSLYSAYNEQFF
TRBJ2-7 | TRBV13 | CASSVSSYEQYF
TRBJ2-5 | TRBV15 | CATSRDAGQETQYF
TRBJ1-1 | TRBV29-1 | CSVGVRDRRNTEAFF
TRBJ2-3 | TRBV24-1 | CATSRRDRGTDTQYF
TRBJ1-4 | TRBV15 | CATSRVGAGTNEKLFF
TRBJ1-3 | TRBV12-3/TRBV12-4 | CASSSVNTIYF
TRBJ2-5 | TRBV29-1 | CSVVSRVAETQYF
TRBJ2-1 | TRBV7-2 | CASSKREALTVNEQFF
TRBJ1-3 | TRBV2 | CASSEARAGGNTIYF
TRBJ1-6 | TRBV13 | CASSRTGVGSPLHF
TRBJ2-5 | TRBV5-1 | CASSLEGRGPKTQYF
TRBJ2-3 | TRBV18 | CASSETSGGARPTDTQYF
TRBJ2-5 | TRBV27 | CASRVQGQETQYF
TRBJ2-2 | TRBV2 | CASTEGTQGTGELFF
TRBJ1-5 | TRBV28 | CASSLDRGFSVRNQPQHF
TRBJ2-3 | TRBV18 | CASSPSPRESEISAWDTQYF
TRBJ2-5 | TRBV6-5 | CASSPGLALETQYF
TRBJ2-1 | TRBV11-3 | CASSLVIGRELDEQFF
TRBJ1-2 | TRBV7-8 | CASSLERGRGNIGYTF
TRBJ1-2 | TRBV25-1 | CASSESGIDGYTF
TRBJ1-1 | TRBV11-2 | CASSLAQGLGMNTEAFF
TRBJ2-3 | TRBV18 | CASSPPGTATDTQYF
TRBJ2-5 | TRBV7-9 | CASSPQPGRGHHGTQYF
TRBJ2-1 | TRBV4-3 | CASSVEYAGVTYNEQFF
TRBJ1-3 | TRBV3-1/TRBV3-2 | CASSARQGGGNTIYF
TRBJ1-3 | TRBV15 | CATSRDFSPFSGNTIYF
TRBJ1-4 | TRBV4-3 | CASSQDWTRGTNEKLFF
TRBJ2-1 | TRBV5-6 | CASSLDKYNEQFF
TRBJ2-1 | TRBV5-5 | CASSHWGGRGNNEQFF
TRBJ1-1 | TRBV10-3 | CAISTLGQQNTEAFF
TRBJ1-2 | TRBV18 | CASSPRSDYGYTF
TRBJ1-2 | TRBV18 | CASSKGTGTYGYTF
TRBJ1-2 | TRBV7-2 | CASSRRQGKNYGYTF
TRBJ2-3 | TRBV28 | CASSLSTTLRTDTQYF
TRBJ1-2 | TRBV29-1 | CSVVDRVGYGYTF
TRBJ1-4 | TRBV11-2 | CASSLTGNEKLFF
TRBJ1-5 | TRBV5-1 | CASSPGGVSGRQPQHF
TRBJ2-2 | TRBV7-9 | CASSLSTWYNTGELFF
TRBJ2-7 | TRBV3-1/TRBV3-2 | CASSQDWGTVEQYF
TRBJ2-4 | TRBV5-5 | CASSLPGKNIQYF
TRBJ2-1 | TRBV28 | CASSWGERDWAYNEQFF
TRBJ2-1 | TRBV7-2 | CASSLWGQGYNEQFF
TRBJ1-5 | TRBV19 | CASSIQDSNQPQHF
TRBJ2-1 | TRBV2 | CASSEEGLDLHGQFF
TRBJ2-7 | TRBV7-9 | CASSSRTGRWEQYF